This is a list of T cell receptor beta chains from one sample in a study of cytomegalovirus exposure and HLA in healthy donors. Clones were sequenced by immunoSEQ multiplex PCR, and TCRdb holds only the in-frame ones, with some missing. Among around 98,000 clones listed, about 83% were seen once. The sample taken for sequencing was PBMCs. Receptor source: a young woman in good health and CMV-seronegative. Both conserved end residues are part of each CDR3. A D gene is named only where the DNA matches it firmly.

V gene: TRBV19; D gene: -; CDR3 protein: CASSVQGSDEQYF
V gene: TRBV27; D gene: TRBD1; CDR3 protein: CASSDDRGLADTQYF
V gene: TRBV18; D gene: -; CDR3 protein: CASSPGREQYF
V gene: TRBV2; D gene: -; CDR3 protein: CASSGLLTGNTIYF
V gene: TRBV18; D gene: -; CDR3 protein: CASSQRPTGEKLFF
V gene: TRBV7-9; D gene: TRBD1; CDR3 protein: CASSLTGIGSNTEAFF
V gene: TRBV7-3; D gene: -; CDR3 protein: CASSLSVGALETQYF
V gene: TRBV10-3; D gene: TRBD2; CDR3 protein: CAISETSGSAYNEQFF
V gene: TRBV6-6; D gene: -; CDR3 protein: CASRDMSRGYGYTF
V gene: TRBV9; D gene: TRBD1; CDR3 protein: CASSARTGVGYEQYF
V gene: TRBV9; D gene: -; CDR3 protein: CASSVSSNGQPQETQYF
V gene: TRBV9; D gene: -; CDR3 protein: CASSPVRGTSSYEQYF
V gene: TRBV27; D gene: -; CDR3 protein: CASSPVPLGQYTGELFF
V gene: TRBV21-1; D gene: -; CDR3 protein: CASSKEAGGPSYEQYF
V gene: TRBV12-5; D gene: TRBD1; CDR3 protein: CASGLGTGGTGELFF
V gene: TRBV5-1; D gene: TRBD1; CDR3 protein: CASNRQPRDSPTDTQYF
V gene: TRBV6-6; D gene: -; CDR3 protein: CASNRREPGSDTQYF
V gene: TRBV7-9; D gene: -; CDR3 protein: CASCTDTDTQYF
V gene: TRBV18; D gene: -; CDR3 protein: CASSPGQQETQYF
V gene: TRBV5-1; D gene: -; CDR3 protein: CASSDQGNNYGYTF
V gene: TRBV5-1; D gene: -; CDR3 protein: CASSLEGHGDTQYF
V gene: TRBV6-6; D gene: -; CDR3 protein: CASSWGQGEAFF
V gene: TRBV29-1; D gene: -; CDR3 protein: CSVAVLSSYEQYF
V gene: TRBV19; D gene: -; CDR3 protein: CASSITMWRPSGANVLTF
V gene: TRBV7-2; D gene: -; CDR3 protein: CASSLGGTYEQYF
V gene: TRBV2; D gene: -; CDR3 protein: CASSLERGNQPQHF
V gene: TRBV27; D gene: -; CDR3 protein: CASSFEPRGARAFF
V gene: TRBV9; D gene: TRBD1; CDR3 protein: CASSLQGIGRGDGYTF
V gene: TRBV2; D gene: -; CDR3 protein: CASSEAWASISYEQYF
V gene: TRBV10-3; D gene: TRBD1; CDR3 protein: CAVTDRGRNEKLFF
V gene: TRBV4-2; D gene: -; CDR3 protein: CASSQDGHRDEQYF
V gene: TRBV2; D gene: -; CDR3 protein: CASSERVGNQPQHF
V gene: TRBV7-3; D gene: TRBD1; CDR3 protein: CASSLSPPGTGGADTQYF
V gene: TRBV28; D gene: -; CDR3 protein: CASSLIMKVGGYTF
V gene: TRBV29-1; D gene: -; CDR3 protein: CSVEAFNEQYF
V gene: TRBV19; D gene: -; CDR3 protein: CASSVTGTVGYTF
V gene: TRBV9; D gene: TRBD1; CDR3 protein: CASSVGVGGQGFNEQFF
V gene: TRBV6-6; D gene: -; CDR3 protein: CASTSAGPQTQYF